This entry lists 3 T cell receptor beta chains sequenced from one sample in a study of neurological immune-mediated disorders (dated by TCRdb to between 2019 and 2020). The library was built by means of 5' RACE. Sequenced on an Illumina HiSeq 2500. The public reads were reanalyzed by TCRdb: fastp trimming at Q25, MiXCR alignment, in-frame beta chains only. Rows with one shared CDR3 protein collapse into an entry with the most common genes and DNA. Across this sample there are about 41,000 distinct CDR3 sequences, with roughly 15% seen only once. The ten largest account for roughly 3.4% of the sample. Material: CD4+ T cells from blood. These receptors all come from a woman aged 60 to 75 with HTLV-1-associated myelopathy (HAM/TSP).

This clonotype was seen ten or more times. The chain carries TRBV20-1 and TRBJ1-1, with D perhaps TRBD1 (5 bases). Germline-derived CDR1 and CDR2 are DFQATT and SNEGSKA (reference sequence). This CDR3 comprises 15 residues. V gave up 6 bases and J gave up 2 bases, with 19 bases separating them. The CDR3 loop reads CSAHTPDDSNTEAFF. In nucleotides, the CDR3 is TGCAGTGCCCATACCCCCGACGACAGTAACACTGAAGCTTTCTTT.

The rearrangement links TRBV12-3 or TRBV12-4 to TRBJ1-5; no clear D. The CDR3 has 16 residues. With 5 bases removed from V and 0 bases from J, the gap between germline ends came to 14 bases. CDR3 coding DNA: TGTGCCAGCAGTCTGTACAGTGGTTATAGCAATCAGCCCCAGCATTTT. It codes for CASSLYSGYSNQPQHF.

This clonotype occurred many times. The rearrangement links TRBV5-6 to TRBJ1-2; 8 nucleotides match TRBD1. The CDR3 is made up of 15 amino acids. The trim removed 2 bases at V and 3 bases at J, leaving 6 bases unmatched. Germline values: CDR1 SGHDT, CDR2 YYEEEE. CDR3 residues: CASSFIGQGDYGYTF. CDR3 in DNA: TGTGCCAGCAGCTTTATCGGACAGGGAGACTATGGCTACACCTTC. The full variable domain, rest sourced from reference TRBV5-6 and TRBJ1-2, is DAGVTQSPTHLIKTRGQQVTLRCSPKSGHDTVSWYQQALGQGPQFIFQYYEEEERQRGNFPDRFSGHQFPNYSSELNVNALLLGDSALYLCASSFIGQGDYGYTFGSGTRLTVV.